This T cell receptor (beta chain) appears in the sequencing data of a study of radiation and T cells in renal cell carcinoma. Indicated time point: baseline pretreatment blood. Treatment defined: 15 Gy SBRT to primary tumor, nephrectomy 4 weeks later. Points from the study as a whole: Top tumor clonotypes rose in blood 2 weeks post-radiation, then contracted.

Of note for this clone: The antigen remains unidentified.

The table came from immunoSEQ multiplex PCR; TCRdb's copy has only in-frame clones and leaves some out. The sample carries 110,000 to 150,000 clones, roughly 84% recorded once. From germline, CDR1 is SGHTA and CDR2 FQGNSA. V was cut by 2 bases and J by 5 bases, with 9 bases left in between. The CDR3 length is 13 residues. This receptor was taken from a woman between 50 and 59 years old with renal cell carcinoma. The input for sequencing was blood, taken from a patient whose treatment included radiotherapy and nephrectomy. The V gene is TRBV7-2, the J gene TRBJ1-1; D perhaps matches TRBD1 (5 bases). The CDR3 loop reads CASSLTEGTEAFF. For the CDR3, the DNA is TGTGCCAGCAGCTTAACGGAGGGGACTGAAGCTTTCTTT. Together with reference TRBV7-2 and TRBJ1-1, the CDR3 gives the full variable domain: GAGVSQSPSNKVTEKGKDVELRCDPISGHTALYWYRQSLGQGLEFLIYFQGNSAPDKSGLPSDRFSAERTGGSVSTLTIQRTQQEDSAVYLCASSLTEGTEAFFGQGTRLTVV.